Each of the 11 T cell receptor beta chains below was sequenced from the same sample in a study of shared T cell receptors in the human thymus. Produced via immunoSEQ multiplex PCR; TCRdb's table is partial and in-frame only. The sample includes more than 550,000 clones, roughly 85% of them seen just once. These same data were also listed under a study on human thymus T cells.

Sequenced input: thymocytes. The receptor set was obtained from a girl under three years old with a congenital heart defect.

The chain links TRBV9 to TRBJ2-3, with D tentatively TRBD2 (6 bases). This CDR3 is built from 15 residues. The V gene's germline CDR1 is SGDLS and CDR2 YYNGEE. Trimming took off 0 bases at V and 2 bases at J, with 10 bases between the two ends. The CDR3, as DNA: TGTGCCAGCAGCGTAGCTGGCGGGGTCACAGATACGCAGTATTTT. Amino acid sequence: CASSVAGGVTDTQYF.

This rearrangement joins TRBV6-4 to TRBJ1-6; D might be TRBD1 (6 bases). The CDR3 covers 18 residues. Deletions cut 3 bases from V and 13 bases from J, with 28 bases between. From germline, CDR1 is MRHNA and CDR2 SNTAGT. The CDR3 DNA reads TGTGCCAGCAGTGAACGACCTGGGACACCCGTTGGGGGTTCCCCCCTCCACTTT. Its translation is CASSERPGTPVGGSPLHF.

The rearrangement uses TRBV10-3 and TRBJ2-5; D unresolved. Germline V lookup: CDR1 ENHRY, CDR2 SYGVKD. CDR3 length: 14 amino acids. Trimming cost V 5 bases and J 5 bases, with 15 bases left between them. The CDR3 loop is CAISNMVGWETQYF. The CDR3 DNA sequence: TGTGCCATCAGTAACATGGTTGGTTGGGAGACCCAGTACTTC.

The CDR3 DNA follows: TGTGCCAGCAGCATCGGTCAGGGGGCGTACGAGCAGTACTTC. Protein sequence: CASSIGQGAYEQYF. The rearrangement links TRBV5-4 to TRBJ2-7, with 8 bases lining up with TRBD1. The CDR3 runs 14 residues. Germline CDR1 is SGHNT and CDR2 is YYREEE (reference sequence). After removal of 4 bases from V and 4 bases from J, the junction contained 7 bases not matched to a gene.

This chain joins TRBV25-1 and TRBJ1-2; no definite D call. This CDR3 is 14 amino acids long. Germline V gene sequence: CDR1 MGHDK, CDR2 SYGVNS. The V gene lost 3 bases and the J gene lost 7 bases, with 15 bases spanning the gap. The CDR3 DNA is TGTGCCAGCAGTGAGAAATTTTGGGGAGGTGGCTACACCTTC. The encoded protein is CASSEKFWGGGYTF.

Only a few counts were recorded for this clone. V is TRBV5-1 and J is TRBJ2-3; 8 positions agree with TRBD1. CDR3 length: 14 residues. V lost 3 bases and J lost 2; bases outside the gene matches: 2. CDR1 is SGHRS and CDR2 is YFSETQ in the germline V gene. CDR3 amino acids: CASSWDRFTDTQYF. The CDR3 bases are TGCGCCAGCAGCTGGGACAGGTTCACAGATACGCAGTATTTT.

This chain connects TRBV27 to TRBJ2-1, with 7 bases matching TRBD2. This CDR3 region has 16 residues. V shed 5 bases and J 0 bases; nucleotides not matched to a gene: 7. Germline CDR1 MNHEY, CDR2 SMNVEV (reference sequence). CDR3 DNA sequence: TGTGCCAGCAGTCCTGGCGGGAGTAGCTCCTACAATGAGCAGTTCTTC. It specifies CASSPGGSSSYNEQFF.

The rearrangement uses TRBV4-2 and TRBJ2-3; 8 positions agree with TRBD1. V trimming: 5 bases; J trimming: 6 bases; junction bases outside the gene matches: 16. The germline gives CDR1 LGHNA, CDR2 YNFKEQ. The CDR3 extends over 17 amino acids. The CDR3 spells CASSRQGTPLPSDTQYF. DNA of the CDR3: TGTGCCAGCAGCAGACAGGGGACACCCCTCCCGTCGGATACGCAGTATTTT.

The CDR3 sequence: CASSFERGAAYNEQFF. The CDR3 nucleotides read TGTGCCAGCAGTTTCGAGCGGGGGGCAGCATACAATGAGCAGTTCTTC. This rearrangement joins TRBV27 to TRBJ2-1, with TRBD2 identical over 9 bases. Trimming cost V 3 bases and J 4 bases; bases outside gene matches: 7. CDR1 is MNHEY and CDR2 is SMNVEV in the germline V gene (reference sequence). CDR3 length equals 16 residues.

The J gene is TRBJ1-2, the V gene TRBV4-1, with D perhaps matching TRBD1 (5 bases). In germline, CDR1 is MGHRA, CDR2 YSYEKL. V lost 0 bases and J lost 4, with 15 bases in between. The CDR3 totals 16 residues. CDR3 region: CASSQDQGGTVYGYTF. The CDR3 nucleotides read TGCGCCAGCAGCCAAGATCAGGGCGGGACGGTCTATGGCTACACCTTC.

The V call is TRBV5-1, the J call TRBJ1-1; D may be TRBD1 (6 bases). The CDR3 is made up of 15 amino acids. With 1 base removed from V and 3 bases from J, the gap between germline ends came to 13 bases. The germline CDR1 and CDR2 sequences are SGHRS and YFSETQ. This CDR3 is CASSLYWGRDTEAFF. CDR3 DNA: TGCGCCAGCAGCTTGTACTGGGGGCGGGACACTGAAGCTTTCTTT. The full variable domain, with the rest looked up from reference TRBV5-1 and TRBJ1-1, is KAGVTQTPRYLIKTRGQQVTLSCSPISGHRSVSWYQQTPGQGLQFLFEYFSETQRNKGNFPGRFSGRQFSNSRSEMNVSTLELGDSALYLCASSLYWGRDTEAFFGQGTRLTVV.